One and the same sample provided the 11 T cell receptor beta chains below, sequenced in a study of cytomegalovirus exposure and HLA in healthy donors. PCR primers comprised 60 Vbeta and 13 Jbeta primers. The method was immunoSEQ multiplex PCR; TCRdb's version includes in-frame clones alone and lacks a portion of them. The sample consists of over 85,000 clones, 80% of them appearing once. Sequenced sample: PBMCs. The source of these receptors is a woman between 55 and 75 years old in good health and CMV-seropositive.

This clone was counted between two and nine times. This chain joins TRBV7-3 and TRBJ1-1; maybe TRBD1 (5 bases). Germline-derived CDR1 and CDR2 are SGHTA and FQGTGA. The CDR3 totals 14 residues. V dropped 5 bases and J dropped 7 bases, with 17 bases sitting between them. The CDR3 nucleotides read TGTGCCAGCAGCCCGACCGGGGGGAGGGTTGAAGCTTTCTTT. It is translated as CASSPTGGRVEAFF.

The V call is TRBV10-3, the J call TRBJ2-1; 15 bases are a match to TRBD2. The CDR3 length is 14 residues. Germline V gene sequence: CDR1 ENHRY, CDR2 SYGVKD. With 6 bases clipped from V and 6 bases from J, the junction kept 0 bases outside the gene matches. The CDR3: CAIRGLAGGNEQFF. As DNA, the CDR3 is TGTGCCATCAGGGGACTAGCGGGAGGCAATGAGCAGTTCTTC.

This clone was recorded once. The chain employs TRBV5-1 and TRBJ1-2; 9 bases fit TRBD1. V shed 4 bases and J 7 bases; nucleotides not matched to a gene: 11. Germline values: CDR1 SGHRS, CDR2 YFSETQ. The CDR3 is 15 amino acids. The CDR3 bases are TGCGCCAGCAGCCCTGGCGGACAGGGGCTCGGTGGCTACACCTTC. Protein: CASSPGGQGLGGYTF.

The chain combines TRBV9 with TRBJ2-2; 9 bases fit TRBD1. Germline loops: CDR1 SGDLS, CDR2 YYNGEE. V lost 4 bases, J lost 4 bases, and 8 bases stayed unmatched. This CDR3 comprises 16 residues. The CDR3, as DNA: TGTGCCAGCAGCCCACAGGGGGCCTTGACCACCGGGGAGCTGTTTTTT. Amino acids: CASSPQGALTTGELFF.

V and J are TRBV27 and TRBJ2-7; 8 bases line up with TRBD1. This CDR3 region has 14 residues. The germline V gene has CDR1 MNHEY and CDR2 SMNVEV (reference sequence). Trimming at V came to 5 bases and at J to 6 bases, leaving 9 bases not matched to a gene. The CDR3 DNA is TGTGCCAGCAGTGCGGACAGGGACTCACTCGAGCAGTACTTC. Translation gives CASSADRDSLEQYF.

The chain has TRBV10-1 and TRBJ2-1; 7 positions agree with TRBD1. CDR3 length equals 12 residues. Unmatched junction bases numbered 6, after V lost 6 bases and J lost 10 bases. From germline, CDR1 is WNHNN and CDR2 SYGVQD (reference sequence). In DNA, the CDR3 is TGCGCCAGCAGCCAGGGGGTGGGGGAGCAGTTCTTC. This sequence encodes CASSQGVGEQFF.

The chain has TRBV28 and TRBJ1-1; D possibly corresponds to TRBD1 (6 bases). Trimming removed 6 bases from V and 4 bases from J, with 15 bases in between. Germline-derived CDR1 and CDR2 are MDHEN and SYDVKM. The CDR3 covers 14 residues. The CDR3 DNA reads TGTGCCAGCAGACCTGGGCAGGGGTCCACTGAAGCTTTCTTT. Protein sequence: CASRPGQGSTEAFF.

This clone was picked up one time. The chain uses TRBV4-1 and TRBJ2-7; 7 bases line up with TRBD1. J gave up 7 bases and V 1 base, and 10 bases lay outside the gene matches. Germline CDR1 and CDR2: MGHRA and YSYEKL. This CDR3 is 15 amino acids long. CDR3 loop: CASSQGRGGRGEQYF. The CDR3 bases are TGCGCCAGCAGCCAAGGACGGGGCGGCAGGGGGGAGCAGTACTTC.

The chain carries TRBV5-4 and TRBJ1-1; 7 bases line up with TRBD1. This CDR3 spans 13 amino acids. The germline gives CDR1 SGHNT, CDR2 YYREEE (reference sequence). After removal of 4 bases from V and 11 bases from J, the junction contained 11 bases not matched to a gene. The DNA for the CDR3 is TGTGCCAGCAGCCCCTGGACAGGCCAGAGGGCTTTCTTT. Residues: CASSPWTGQRAFF.

The CDR3 DNA reads TGCGCCAGCAGCTTTGATGGGACACGCACCTACGAGCAGTACTTC. Translating gives CASSFDGTRTYEQYF. J is TRBJ2-7 and V is TRBV5-1; a weak D match, TRBD1 (6 bases). Germline CDR1 SGHRS, CDR2 YFSETQ. The V gene lost 2 bases and the J gene lost 2 bases, with 14 bases spanning the gap. There are 15 residues in the CDR3.

The gene calls are TRBV5-4 and TRBJ2-1, with 10 bases matching TRBD2. V was pared by 4 bases and J by 5 bases, with 9 bases of the junction left unmatched. The CDR3 has 16 amino acids. The germline gives CDR1 SGHNT, CDR2 YYREEE (reference sequence). CDR3 loop: CASSPGGAGGHNEQFF. Here the CDR3 DNA reads TGTGCCAGCAGCCCCGGTGGAGCGGGAGGGCACAATGAGCAGTTCTTC.